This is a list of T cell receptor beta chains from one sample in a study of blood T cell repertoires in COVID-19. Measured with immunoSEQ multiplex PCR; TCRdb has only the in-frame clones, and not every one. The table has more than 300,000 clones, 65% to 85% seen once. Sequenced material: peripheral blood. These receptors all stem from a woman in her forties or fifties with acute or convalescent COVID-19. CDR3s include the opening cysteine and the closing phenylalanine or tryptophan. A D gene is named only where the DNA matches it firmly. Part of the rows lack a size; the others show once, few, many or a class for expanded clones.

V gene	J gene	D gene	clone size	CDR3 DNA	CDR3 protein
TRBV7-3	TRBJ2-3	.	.	TGTGCCAGCAGCTTAACGCAGGGGCTCGGCGGGACAGATACGCAGTATTTT	CASSLTQGLGGTDTQYF
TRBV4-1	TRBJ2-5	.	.	TGCGCCAGCAGTTTCGACACCCAAGAGACCCAGTACTTC	CASSFDTQETQYF
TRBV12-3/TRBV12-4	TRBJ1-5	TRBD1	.	TGTGCCAGCAGCTCCGGACAGGGACAGCCCCAGCATTTT	CASSSGQGQPQHF
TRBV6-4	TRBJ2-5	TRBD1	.	TGTGCCAGCAGTGACGGGGCAGGGGGCGAGACCCAGTACTTC	CASSDGAGGETQYF
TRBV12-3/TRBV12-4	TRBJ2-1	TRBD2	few	TGTGCCAGCAGTTCCGCTCGCGGGGGGGGGCAGTTCTTC	CASSSARGGGQFF
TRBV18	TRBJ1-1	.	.	TGTGCCAGCTCACCAAACGGACAGGAAGCTTTCTTT	CASSPNGQEAFF
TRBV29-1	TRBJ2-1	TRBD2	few	TGCAGCGTAGCTAGCGGCTCCTACAATGAGCAGTTCTTC	CSVASGSYNEQFF
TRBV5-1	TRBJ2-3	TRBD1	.	TGCGCCAGCAGCTTGGATCCCACCTCGACAGGGGATACGCAGTATTTT	CASSLDPTSTGDTQYF
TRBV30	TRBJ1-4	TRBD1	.	TGTGCCTGGAGTGCCGTACTTTATGAGGGACAGGGGCGAGAAAAACTGTTTTTT	CAWSAVLYEGQGREKLFF
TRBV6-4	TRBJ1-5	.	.	TGTGCCAGCAGCCACAAAGAGAGCGAGCCCCAGCATTTT	CASSHKESEPQHF
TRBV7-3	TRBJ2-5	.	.	TGTGCCAGCAGTTCAGGGCAGGGTCAAGAGACCCAGTACTTC	CASSSGQGQETQYF
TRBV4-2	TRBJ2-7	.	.	TGTGCCAGCAGCCAAGCCCTTCCTTACGAGCAGTACTTC	CASSQALPYEQYF
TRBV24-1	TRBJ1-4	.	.	TGTGCCACCAGTGACCCTCGGACATCTGGCGAAAAACTGTTTTTT	CATSDPRTSGEKLFF
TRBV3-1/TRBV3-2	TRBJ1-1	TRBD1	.	TGTGCCAGCAGCCGCCGAACAGGGGGGAACACTGAAGCTTTCTTT	CASSRRTGGNTEAFF
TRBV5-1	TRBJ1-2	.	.	TGCGCCAGCAGCTCGGAACCCGCCTTAGAGTCAGGGGGCTACACCTTC	CASSSEPALESGGYTF
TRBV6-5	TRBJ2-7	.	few	TGTGCCAGCAGTTACTCCTTCGACTCGGTCGAGCAGTACTTC	CASSYSFDSVEQYF